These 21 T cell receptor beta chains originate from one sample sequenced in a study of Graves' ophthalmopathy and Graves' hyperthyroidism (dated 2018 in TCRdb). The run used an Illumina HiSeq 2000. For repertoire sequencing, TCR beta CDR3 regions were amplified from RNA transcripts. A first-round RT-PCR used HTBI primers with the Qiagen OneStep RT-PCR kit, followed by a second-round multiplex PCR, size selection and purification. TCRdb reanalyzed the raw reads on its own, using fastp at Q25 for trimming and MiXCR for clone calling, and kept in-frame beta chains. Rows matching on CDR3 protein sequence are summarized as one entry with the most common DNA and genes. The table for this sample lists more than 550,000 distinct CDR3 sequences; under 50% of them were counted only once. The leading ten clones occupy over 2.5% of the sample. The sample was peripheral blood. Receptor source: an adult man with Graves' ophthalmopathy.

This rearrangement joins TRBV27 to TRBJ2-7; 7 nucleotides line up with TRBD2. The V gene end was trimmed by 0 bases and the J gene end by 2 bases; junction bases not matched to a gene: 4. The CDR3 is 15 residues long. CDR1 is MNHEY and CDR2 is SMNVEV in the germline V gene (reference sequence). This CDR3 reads CASSLSSGTTYEQYF. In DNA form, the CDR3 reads TGTGCCAGCAGTTTATCCAGTGGGACTACCTACGAGCAGTACTTC.

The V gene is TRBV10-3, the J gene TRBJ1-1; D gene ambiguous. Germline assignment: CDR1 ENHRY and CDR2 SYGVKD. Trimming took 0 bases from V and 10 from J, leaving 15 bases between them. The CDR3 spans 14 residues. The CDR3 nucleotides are TGTGCCATCAGTGAGTCGGGAGGGTCCCCTGGAGCTTTCTTT. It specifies CAISESGGSPGAFF.

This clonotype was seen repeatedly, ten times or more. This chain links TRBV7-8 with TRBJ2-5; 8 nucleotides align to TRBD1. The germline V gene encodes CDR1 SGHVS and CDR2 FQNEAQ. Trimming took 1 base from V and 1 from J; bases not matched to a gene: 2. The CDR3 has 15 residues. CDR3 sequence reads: CASSLGDRTQETQYF. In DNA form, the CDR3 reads TGTGCCAGCAGCTTAGGGGACAGGACCCAAGAGACCCAGTACTTC.

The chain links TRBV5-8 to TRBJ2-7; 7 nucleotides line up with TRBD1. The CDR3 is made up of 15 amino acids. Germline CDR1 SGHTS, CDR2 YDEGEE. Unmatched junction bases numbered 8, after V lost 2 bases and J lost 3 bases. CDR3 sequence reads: CASSFGTALSYEQYF. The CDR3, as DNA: TGTGCCAGCAGCTTTGGGACAGCGTTGAGCTACGAGCAGTACTTC.

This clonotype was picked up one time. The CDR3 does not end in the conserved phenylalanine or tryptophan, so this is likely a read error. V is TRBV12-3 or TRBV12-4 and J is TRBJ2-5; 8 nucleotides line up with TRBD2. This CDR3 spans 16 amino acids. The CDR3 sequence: CASSLAGTSGRETQYC. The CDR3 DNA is TGTGCCAGCAGTCTAGCCGGGACGAGCGGGAGAGAGACCCAGTACTGC.

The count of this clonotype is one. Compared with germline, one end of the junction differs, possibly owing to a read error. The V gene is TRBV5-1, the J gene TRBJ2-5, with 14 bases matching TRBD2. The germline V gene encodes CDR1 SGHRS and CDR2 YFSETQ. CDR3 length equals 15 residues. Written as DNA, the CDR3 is TGTGCCAGCAGCTCCGGACTAGCGGGAGGCCGGACCCAGTACTTC. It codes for CASSSGLAGGRTQYF.

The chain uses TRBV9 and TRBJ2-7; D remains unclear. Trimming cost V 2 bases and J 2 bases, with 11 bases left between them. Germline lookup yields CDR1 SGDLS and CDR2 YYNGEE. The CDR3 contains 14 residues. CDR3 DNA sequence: TGTGCCAGCAGCGTTAGCTGGGGTACCTACGAGCAGTACTTC. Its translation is CASSVSWGTYEQYF.

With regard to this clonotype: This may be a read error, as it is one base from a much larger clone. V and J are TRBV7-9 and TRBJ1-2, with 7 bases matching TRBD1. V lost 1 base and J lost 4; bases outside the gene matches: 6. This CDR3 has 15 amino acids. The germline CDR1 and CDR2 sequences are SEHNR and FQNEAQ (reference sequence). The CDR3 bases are TGTGCCAGCAGCTTAGTGGGAGGGGGCGGCTATGGCTACACCTTC. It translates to CASSLVGGGGYGYTF. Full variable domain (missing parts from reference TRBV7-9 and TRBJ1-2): DTGVSQNPRHKITKRGQNVTFRCDPISEHNRLYWYRQTLGQGPEFLTYFQNEAQLEKSRLLSDRFSAERPKGSFSTLEIQRTEQGDSAMYLCASSLVGGGGYGYTFGSGTRLTVV.

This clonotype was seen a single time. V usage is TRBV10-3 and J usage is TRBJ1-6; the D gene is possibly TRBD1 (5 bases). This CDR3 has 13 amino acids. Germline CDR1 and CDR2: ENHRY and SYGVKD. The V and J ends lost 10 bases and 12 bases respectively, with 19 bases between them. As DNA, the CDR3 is TGTGCCACTGGGGACGCAGGCCGGGGACCCCTCCACTTT. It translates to CATGDAGRGPLHF.

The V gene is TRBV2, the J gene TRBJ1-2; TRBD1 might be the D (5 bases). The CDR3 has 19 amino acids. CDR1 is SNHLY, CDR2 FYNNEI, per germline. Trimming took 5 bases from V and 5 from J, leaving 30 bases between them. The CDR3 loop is CASSPRVFSGDRQVYGYTF. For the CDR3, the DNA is TGTGCCAGCAGTCCCCGCGTTTTTAGTGGGGACCGGCAAGTATATGGCTACACCTTC.

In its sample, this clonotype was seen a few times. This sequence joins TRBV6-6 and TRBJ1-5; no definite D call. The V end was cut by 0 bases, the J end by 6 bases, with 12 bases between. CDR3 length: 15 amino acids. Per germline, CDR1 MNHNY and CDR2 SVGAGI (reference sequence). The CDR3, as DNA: TGTGCCAGCAGTTACTCAGGAGGGCTGGGTCAGCCCCAGCATTTT. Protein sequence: CASSYSGGLGQPQHF.

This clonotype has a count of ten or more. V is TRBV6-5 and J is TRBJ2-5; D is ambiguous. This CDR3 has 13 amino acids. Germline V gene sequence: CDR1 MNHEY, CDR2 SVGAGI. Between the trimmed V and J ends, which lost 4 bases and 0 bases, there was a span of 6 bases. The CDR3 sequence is CASSSSNQETQYF. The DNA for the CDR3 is TGTGCCAGCAGTTCAAGCAACCAAGAGACCCAGTACTTC.

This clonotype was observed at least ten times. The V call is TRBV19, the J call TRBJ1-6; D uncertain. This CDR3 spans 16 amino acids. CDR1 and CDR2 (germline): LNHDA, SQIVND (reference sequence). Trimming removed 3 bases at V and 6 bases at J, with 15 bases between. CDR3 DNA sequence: TGTGCCAGTAGTATTAAATCGGCAAAAGTTAATTCACCCCTCCACTTT. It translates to CASSIKSAKVNSPLHF.

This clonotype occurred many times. The CDR3 is CSARGPGQEGERAFF. The CDR3 DNA reads TGCAGTGCTAGGGGACCGGGACAGGAAGGGGAAAGAGCTTTCTTT. The rearrangement joins TRBV20-1 to TRBJ1-1, with 8 positions matching TRBD1. V shed 3 bases and J 10 bases; nucleotides not matched to a gene: 16. In germline, CDR1 is DFQATT, CDR2 SNEGSKA (reference sequence). The CDR3 is 15 amino acids.

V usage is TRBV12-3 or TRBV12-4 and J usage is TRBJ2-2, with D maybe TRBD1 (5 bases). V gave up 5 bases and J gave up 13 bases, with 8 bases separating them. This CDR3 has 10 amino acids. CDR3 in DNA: TGTGCCAGCAGTGCGCAGGGGCTGTTTTTT. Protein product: CASSAQGLFF.

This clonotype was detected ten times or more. The CDR3 DNA sequence: TGTGCCAGCTCACCTGGACAGACCTCGGAGACCCAGTACTTC. It is translated as CASSPGQTSETQYF. The rearrangement joins TRBV7-2 to TRBJ2-5; possibly TRBD1 for D (6 bases). CDR3 length equals 14 residues. Germline CDR1 reads SGHTA; CDR2 reads FQGNSA. Between the trimmed V and J ends, which lost 8 bases and 5 bases, there was a span of 18 bases. Using reference TRBV7-2 and TRBJ2-5 for the parts outside the CDR3, the full variable domain is GAGVSQSPSNKVTEKGKDVELRCDPISGHTALYWYRQSLGQGLEFLIYFQGNSAPDKSGLPSDRFSAERTGGSVSTLTIQRTQQEDSAVYLCASSPGQTSETQYFGPGTRLLVL.

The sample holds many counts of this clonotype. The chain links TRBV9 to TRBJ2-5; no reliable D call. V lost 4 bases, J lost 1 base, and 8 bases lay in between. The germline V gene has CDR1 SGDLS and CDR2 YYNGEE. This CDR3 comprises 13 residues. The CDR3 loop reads CASSQISQETQYF. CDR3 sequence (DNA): TGTGCCAGCAGCCAAATCAGCCAAGAGACCCAGTACTTC.

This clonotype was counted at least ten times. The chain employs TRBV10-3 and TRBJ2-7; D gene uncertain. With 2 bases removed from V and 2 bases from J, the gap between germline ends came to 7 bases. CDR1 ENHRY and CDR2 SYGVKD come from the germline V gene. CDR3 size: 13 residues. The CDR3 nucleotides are TGTGCCATCAGTGAGGGGTCAGCCTACGAGCAGTACTTC. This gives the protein CAISEGSAYEQYF.

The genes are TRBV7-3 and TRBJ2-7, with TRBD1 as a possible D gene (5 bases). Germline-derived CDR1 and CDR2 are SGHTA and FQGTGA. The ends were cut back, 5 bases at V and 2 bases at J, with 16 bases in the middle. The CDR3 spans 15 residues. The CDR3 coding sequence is TGTGCCAGCAGCGTTGTCCGGGCAGGGACCTACGAGCAGTACTTC. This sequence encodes CASSVVRAGTYEQYF.

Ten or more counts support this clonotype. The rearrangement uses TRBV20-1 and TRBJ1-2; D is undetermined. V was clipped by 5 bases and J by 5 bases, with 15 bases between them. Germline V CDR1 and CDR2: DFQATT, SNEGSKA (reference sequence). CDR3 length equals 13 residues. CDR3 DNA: TGCAGTGCTCTCGCGAGCCTATTATATGGCTACACCTTC. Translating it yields CSALASLLYGYTF.

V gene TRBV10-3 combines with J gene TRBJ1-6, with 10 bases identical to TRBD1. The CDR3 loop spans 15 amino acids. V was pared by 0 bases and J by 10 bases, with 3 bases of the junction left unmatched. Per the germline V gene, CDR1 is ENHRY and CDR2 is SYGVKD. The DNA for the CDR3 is TGTGCCATCAGTGAGTCCGGACAGGGGGGCTCACCCCTCCACTTT. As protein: CAISESGQGGSPLHF.